Listed below are T cell receptor beta chains from one sample, sequenced in a study of T cell repertoires in ileal Crohn's disease. Clones were read by immunoSEQ multiplex PCR, and TCRdb kept only the in-frame ones, dropping some. This sample carries 12,000 to 15,000 clones, around 78% of them seen once, and the ten largest clones take about a fifth. The specimen sequenced was ileal tissue. All receptors derive from an adult with Crohn's disease. The CDR3 runs from the conserved cysteine through the conserved F or W. A D gene is named only where the DNA matches it firmly. Some rows have no size entry. The others give once, few or many, or a class for an expanded clone.

V gene	clone size	D gene	J gene	CDR3 protein	CDR3 DNA
TRBV4-3	NA	TRBD1	TRBJ2-7	CASSPRTGTYEQYF	TGCGCCAGCAGCCCCAGGACAGGGACCTACGAGCAGTACTTC
TRBV5-5	NA	NA	TRBJ2-7	CASSQGAHEQYF	TGTGCCAGCAGTCAAGGGGCCCACGAGCAGTACTTC
TRBV7-2	once	NA	TRBJ1-4	CASSLVKEKLFF	TGTGCCAGCAGCTTAGTTAAAGAAAAACTGTTTTTT
TRBV6-5	NA	NA	TRBJ2-7	CASSSLGGSYEQYF	TGTGCCAGCAGTTCTTTAGGGGGCTCCTACGAGCAGTACTTC
TRBV27	NA	TRBD1	TRBJ2-3	CASSTGGSTDTQYF	TGTGCCAGCAGTACAGGGGGAAGCACAGATACGCAGTATTTT
TRBV19	NA	NA	TRBJ2-1	CASSEPRGGYNEQFF	TGTGCCAGTAGTGAACCGCGAGGGGGCTACAATGAGCAGTTCTTC
TRBV6-6	NA	NA	TRBJ2-7	CASRPQTGTYEQYF	TGTGCCAGCAGACCCCAGACAGGCACCTACGAGCAGTACTTC
TRBV5-6	NA	TRBD2	TRBJ2-5	CASSPSGRWETQYF	TGTGCCAGCAGCCCCAGCGGGAGATGGGAGACCCAGTACTTC
TRBV5-6	NA	TRBD2	TRBJ2-5	CASSPTSGRARETQYF	TGTGCCAGCAGCCCGACTAGCGGGAGGGCGCGAGAGACCCAGTACTTC
TRBV18	once	NA	TRBJ2-3	CASSPRSIPSTDTQYF	TGTGCCAGCTCACCTCGGTCGATCCCTAGCACAGATACGCAGTATTTT
TRBV28	NA	TRBD2	TRBJ2-2	CATASGANTGELFF	TGTGCCACCGCTAGCGGAGCGAACACCGGGGAGCTGTTTTTT
TRBV5-1	NA	TRBD2	TRBJ2-3	CASSIVAGSTDTQYF	TGCGCCAGCAGCATCGTAGCGGGGAGCACAGATACGCAGTATTTT
TRBV11-2	NA	NA	TRBJ2-5	CASSLVGGSNQETQYF	TGTGCCAGCAGCTTAGTAGGAGGTTCGAACCAAGAGACCCAGTACTTC
TRBV9	few	NA	TRBJ1-1	CASSDGSFQTEAFF	TGTGCCAGCAGCGACGGGTCCTTTCAAACTGAAGCTTTCTTT
TRBV2	few	NA	TRBJ2-7	CASSDLNYEQYF	TGTGCCAGCAGTGACCTTAACTACGAGCAGTACTTC